This T cell receptor (beta chain) derives from a study of blood T cell repertoires in COVID-19. Study overall: Specimens from acute and convalescent COVID-19 originated in the United States, Italy and Spain. PBMCs, B-cell-depleted T cells, or T cells were the source of the cDNA or gDNA that made up the material.

Original methodology: Using reference gene primer amplification, nucleated cell counts were estimated. Clones were read by immunoSEQ multiplex PCR, and TCRdb kept only the in-frame ones, dropping some. D and trimming come from the DNA, and the V and J calls and clone size come from that table. The repertoire holds around 81,000 clones, with about four fifths as singletons. The origin of this receptor is a human donor in a cohort sampled during active COVID-19. The sample comprised peripheral blood.

CDR3 in amino acids: CASTPKSSGTGELFF. For the CDR3, the DNA is TGTGCCAGCACCCCTAAAAGCTCCGGCACCGGGGAGCTGTTTTTT. V and J are TRBV7-2 and TRBJ2-2; D unresolved. The germline V gene encodes CDR1 SGHTA and CDR2 FQGNSA. V lost 7 bases to trimming and J lost 4 bases, with 16 bases between them. This CDR3 region has 15 residues.